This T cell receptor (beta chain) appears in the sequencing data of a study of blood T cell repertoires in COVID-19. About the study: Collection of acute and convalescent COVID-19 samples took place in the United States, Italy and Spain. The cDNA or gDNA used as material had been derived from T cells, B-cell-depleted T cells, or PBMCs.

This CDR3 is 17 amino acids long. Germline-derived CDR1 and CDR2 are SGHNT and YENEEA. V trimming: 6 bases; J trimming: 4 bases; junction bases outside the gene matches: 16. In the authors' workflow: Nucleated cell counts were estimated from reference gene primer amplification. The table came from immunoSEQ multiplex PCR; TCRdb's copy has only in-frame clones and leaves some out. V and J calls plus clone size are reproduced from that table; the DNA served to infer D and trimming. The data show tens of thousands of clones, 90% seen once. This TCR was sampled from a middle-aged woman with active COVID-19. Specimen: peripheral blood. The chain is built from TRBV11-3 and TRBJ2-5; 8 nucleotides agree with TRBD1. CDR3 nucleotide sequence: TGTGCCAGCAGTTCTCATTCAACAGGGGGTCGGGGAGAGACCCAGTACTTC. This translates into CASSSHSTGGRGETQYF.